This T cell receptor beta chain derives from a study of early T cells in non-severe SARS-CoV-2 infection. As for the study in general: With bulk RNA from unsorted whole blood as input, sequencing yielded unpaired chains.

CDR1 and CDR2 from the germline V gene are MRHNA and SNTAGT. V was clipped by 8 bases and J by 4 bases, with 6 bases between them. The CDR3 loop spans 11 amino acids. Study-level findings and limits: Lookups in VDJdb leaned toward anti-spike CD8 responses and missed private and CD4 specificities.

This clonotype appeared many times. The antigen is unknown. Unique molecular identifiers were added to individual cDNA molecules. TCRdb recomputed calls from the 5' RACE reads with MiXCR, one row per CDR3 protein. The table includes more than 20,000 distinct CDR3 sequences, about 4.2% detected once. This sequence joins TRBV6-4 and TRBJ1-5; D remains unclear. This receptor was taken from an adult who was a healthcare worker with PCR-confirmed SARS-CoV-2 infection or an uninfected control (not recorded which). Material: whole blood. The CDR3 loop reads CASSRNQPQHF. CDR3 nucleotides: TGTGCCAGCTCGAGGAATCAGCCCCAGCATTTT.